This T cell receptor beta chain was sequenced for a study of T cells in Graves' hyperthyroidism and ophthalmopathy. There were TCR beta CDR3 regions amplified from RNA transcripts. First-round RT-PCR of the TCR CDR3 relied on the HTBI primer set. TCRdb reanalysed the multiplex PCR reads using MiXCR and keeps one entry per CDR3 protein. In the table there are about 200,000 distinct CDR3 sequences, 15% to 20% of which are singletons. V shed 6 bases, J shed 4 bases, and the junction held 10 bases outside the gene matches. This CDR3 comprises 16 residues. Per germline, CDR1 SGHTA and CDR2 FQGNSA. The TCR sequence derives from a middle-aged man with Graves' hyperthyroidism. J is TRBJ2-3 and V is TRBV7-2; 10 bases line up with TRBD2. The sample taken for sequencing was blood. CDR3 sequence (DNA): TGTGCCAGCAGACGCCGCAGCGGGGGGGCCTCAGATACGCAGTATTTT. Its protein product is CASRRRSGGASDTQYF.